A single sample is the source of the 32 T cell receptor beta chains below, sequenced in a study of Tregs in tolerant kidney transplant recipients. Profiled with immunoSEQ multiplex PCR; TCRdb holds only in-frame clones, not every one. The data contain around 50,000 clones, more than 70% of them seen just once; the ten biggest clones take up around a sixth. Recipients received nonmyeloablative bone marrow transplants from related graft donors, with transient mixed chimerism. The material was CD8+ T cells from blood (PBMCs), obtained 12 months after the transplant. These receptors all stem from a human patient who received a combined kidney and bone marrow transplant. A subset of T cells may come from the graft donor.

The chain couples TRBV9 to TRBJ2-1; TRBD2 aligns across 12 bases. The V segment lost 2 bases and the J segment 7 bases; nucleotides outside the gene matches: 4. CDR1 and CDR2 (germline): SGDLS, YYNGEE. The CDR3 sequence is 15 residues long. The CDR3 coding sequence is TGTGCCAGCAGCGTGACTAGCGGGGGAGGAAATGAGCAGTTCTTC. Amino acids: CASSVTSGGGNEQFF.

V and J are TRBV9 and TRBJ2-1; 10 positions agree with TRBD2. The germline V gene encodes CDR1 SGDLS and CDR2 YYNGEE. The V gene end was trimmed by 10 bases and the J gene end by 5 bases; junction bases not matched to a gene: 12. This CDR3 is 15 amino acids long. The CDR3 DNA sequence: TGTGCCTCCCATGGAGCGGGAGGGGATGACAATGAGCAGTTCTTC. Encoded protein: CASHGAGGDDNEQFF.

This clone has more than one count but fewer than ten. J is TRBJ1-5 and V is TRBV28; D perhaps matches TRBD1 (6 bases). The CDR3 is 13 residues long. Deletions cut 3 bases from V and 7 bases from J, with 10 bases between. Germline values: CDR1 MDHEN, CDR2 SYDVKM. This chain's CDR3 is CASSLGRGQPQHF. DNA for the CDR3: TGTGCCAGCAGTTTGGGTAGGGGGCAGCCCCAGCATTTT. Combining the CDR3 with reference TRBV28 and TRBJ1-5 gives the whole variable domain DVKVTQSSRYLVKRTGEKVFLECVQDMDHENMFWYRQDPGLGLRLIYFSYDVKMKEKGDIPEGYSVSREKKERFSLILESASTNQTSMYLCASSLGRGQPQHFGDGTRLSIL.

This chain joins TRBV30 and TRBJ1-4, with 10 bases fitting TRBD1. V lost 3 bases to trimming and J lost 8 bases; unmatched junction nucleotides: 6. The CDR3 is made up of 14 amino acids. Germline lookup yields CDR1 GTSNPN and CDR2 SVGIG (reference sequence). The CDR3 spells CAWSSAGQGEKLFF. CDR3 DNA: TGTGCCTGGAGCTCTGCGGGACAGGGGGAAAAACTGTTTTTT. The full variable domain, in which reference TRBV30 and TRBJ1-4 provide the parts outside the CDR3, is SQTIHQWPATLVQPVGSPLSLECTVEGTSNPNLYWYRQAAGRGLQLLFYSVGIGQISSEVPQNLSASRPQDRQFILSSKKLLLSDSGFYLCAWSSAGQGEKLFFGSGTQLSVL.

The CDR3 here is CASTYQGDTEAFF. Here the CDR3 DNA reads TGTGCCAGCACCTATCAGGGTGATACTGAAGCTTTCTTT. V and J are TRBV28 and TRBJ1-1; a weak D match, TRBD1 (5 bases). Germline-derived CDR1 and CDR2 are MDHEN and SYDVKM. The CDR3 totals 13 residues. V was trimmed by 7 bases and J by 5 bases, leaving 14 bases between them.

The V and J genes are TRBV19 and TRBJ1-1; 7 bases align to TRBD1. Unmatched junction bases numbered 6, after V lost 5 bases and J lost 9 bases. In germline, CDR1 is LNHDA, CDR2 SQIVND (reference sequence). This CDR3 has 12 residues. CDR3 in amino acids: CASSPDRVQAFF. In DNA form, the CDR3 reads TGTGCCAGTAGTCCCGACAGGGTTCAAGCTTTCTTT.

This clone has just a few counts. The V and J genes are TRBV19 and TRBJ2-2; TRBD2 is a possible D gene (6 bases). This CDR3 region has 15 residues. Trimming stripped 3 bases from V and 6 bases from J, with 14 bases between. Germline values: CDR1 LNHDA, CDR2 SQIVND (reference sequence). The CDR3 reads CASSIWDSGPGELFF. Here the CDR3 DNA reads TGTGCCAGTAGTATTTGGGACTCGGGACCCGGGGAGCTGTTTTTT.

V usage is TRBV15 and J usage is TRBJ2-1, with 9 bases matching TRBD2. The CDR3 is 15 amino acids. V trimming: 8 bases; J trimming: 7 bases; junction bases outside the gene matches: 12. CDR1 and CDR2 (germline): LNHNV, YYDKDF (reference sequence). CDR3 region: CATGQRGDPSNEQFF. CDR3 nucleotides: TGTGCCACCGGTCAGCGGGGGGACCCTTCTAATGAGCAGTTCTTC.

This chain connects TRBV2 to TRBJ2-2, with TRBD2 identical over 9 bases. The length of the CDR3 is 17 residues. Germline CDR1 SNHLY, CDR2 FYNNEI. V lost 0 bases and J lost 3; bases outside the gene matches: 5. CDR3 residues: CASSEALSGSYTGELFF. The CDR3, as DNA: TGTGCCAGCAGTGAAGCGCTTAGCGGGAGTTACACCGGGGAGCTGTTTTTT.

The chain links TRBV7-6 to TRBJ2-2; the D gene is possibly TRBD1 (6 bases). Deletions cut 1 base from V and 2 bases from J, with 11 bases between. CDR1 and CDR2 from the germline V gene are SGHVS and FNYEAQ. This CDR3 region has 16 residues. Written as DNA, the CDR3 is TGTGCCAGCAGCTTAGGATGGGACACAAACACCGGGGAGCTGTTTTTT. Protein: CASSLGWDTNTGELFF. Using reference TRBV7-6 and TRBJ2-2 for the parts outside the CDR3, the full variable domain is GAGVSQSPRYKVTKRGQDVALRCDPISGHVSLYWYRQALGQGPEFLTYFNYEAQQDKSGLPNDRFSAERPEGSISTLTIQRTEQRDSAMYRCASSLGWDTNTGELFFGEGSRLTVL.

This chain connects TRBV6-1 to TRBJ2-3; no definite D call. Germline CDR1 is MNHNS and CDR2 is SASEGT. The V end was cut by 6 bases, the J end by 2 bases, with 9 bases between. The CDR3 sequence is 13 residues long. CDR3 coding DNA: TGTGCCAGCAGAATTCCTACCACAGATACGCAGTATTTT. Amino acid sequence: CASRIPTTDTQYF.

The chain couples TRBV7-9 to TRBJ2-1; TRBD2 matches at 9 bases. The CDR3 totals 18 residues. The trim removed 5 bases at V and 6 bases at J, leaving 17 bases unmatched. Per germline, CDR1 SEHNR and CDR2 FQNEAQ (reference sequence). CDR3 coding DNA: TGTGCCAGCAGCACCTCCCACATCCTAGCGGGAATAGTCAATGAGCAGTTCTTC. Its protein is CASSTSHILAGIVNEQFF. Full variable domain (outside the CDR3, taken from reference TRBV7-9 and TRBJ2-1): DTGVSQNPRHKITKRGQNVTFRCDPISEHNRLYWYRQTLGQGPEFLTYFQNEAQLEKSRLLSDRFSAERPKGSFSTLEIQRTEQGDSAMYLCASSTSHILAGIVNEQFFGPGTRLTVL.

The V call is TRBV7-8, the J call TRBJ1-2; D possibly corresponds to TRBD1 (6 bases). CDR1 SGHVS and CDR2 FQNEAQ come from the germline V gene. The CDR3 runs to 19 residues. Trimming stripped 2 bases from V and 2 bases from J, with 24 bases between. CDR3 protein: CASSLNPPQGRTKNYGYTF. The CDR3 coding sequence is TGTGCCAGCAGCTTAAACCCCCCACAGGGCCGAACAAAGAACTATGGCTACACCTTC.

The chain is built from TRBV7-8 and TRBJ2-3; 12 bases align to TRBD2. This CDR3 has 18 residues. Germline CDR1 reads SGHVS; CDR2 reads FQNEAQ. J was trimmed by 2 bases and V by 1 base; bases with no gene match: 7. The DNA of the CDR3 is TGTGCCAGCAGCTTAGGACTAGCGGGAGCTTCTTTCACAGATACGCAGTATTTT. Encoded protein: CASSLGLAGASFTDTQYF. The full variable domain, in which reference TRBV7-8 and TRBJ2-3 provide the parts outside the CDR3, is GAGVSQSPRYKVAKRGQDVALRCDPISGHVSLFWYQQALGQGPEFLTYFQNEAQLDKSGLPSDRFFAERPEGSVSTLKIQRTQQEDSAVYLCASSLGLAGASFTDTQYFGPGTRLTVL.

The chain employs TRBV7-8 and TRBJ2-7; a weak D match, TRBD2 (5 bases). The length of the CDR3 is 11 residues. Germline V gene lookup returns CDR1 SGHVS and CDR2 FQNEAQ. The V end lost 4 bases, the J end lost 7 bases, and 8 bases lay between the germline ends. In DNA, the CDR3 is TGTGCCAGCAGCTCGTCGGGGGAGCAGTACTTC. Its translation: CASSSSGEQYF.

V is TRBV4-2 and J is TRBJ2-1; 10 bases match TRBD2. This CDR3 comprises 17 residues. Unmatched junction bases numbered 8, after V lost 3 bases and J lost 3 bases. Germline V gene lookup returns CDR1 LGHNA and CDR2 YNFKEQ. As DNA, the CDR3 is TGTGCCAGCAGCCACCTACCTAGCGGGAGATTCTACAATGAGCAGTTCTTC. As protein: CASSHLPSGRFYNEQFF.

CDR3 nucleotides: TGTGCCAGCAGATTACAGGGTTGGGAGACCCAGTACTTC. Amino acids: CASRLQGWETQYF. The chain combines TRBV6-5 with TRBJ2-5; weak D call: TRBD1 (6 bases). The CDR3 contains 13 residues. The ends were cut back, 6 bases at V and 5 bases at J, with 13 bases in the middle. Per the germline V gene, CDR1 is MNHEY and CDR2 is SVGAGI.

CDR3 sequence (DNA): TGCGCCAGCAGCCCTAGCGGGGGGGCAAATACGCAGTATTTT. This gives the protein CASSPSGGANTQYF. The rearrangement joins TRBV4-3 to TRBJ2-3; 12 bases are a match to TRBD2. V lost 4 bases to trimming and J lost 7 bases; unmatched junction nucleotides: 3. This CDR3 has 14 residues. Germline V CDR1 and CDR2: LGHNA, YSLEER.

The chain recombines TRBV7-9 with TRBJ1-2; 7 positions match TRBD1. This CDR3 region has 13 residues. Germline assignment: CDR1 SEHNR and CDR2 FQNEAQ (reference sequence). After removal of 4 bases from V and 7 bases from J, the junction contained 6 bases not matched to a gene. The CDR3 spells CASSSDRALGYTF. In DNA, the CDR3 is TGTGCCAGCAGCTCCGACAGGGCCCTTGGCTACACCTTC.

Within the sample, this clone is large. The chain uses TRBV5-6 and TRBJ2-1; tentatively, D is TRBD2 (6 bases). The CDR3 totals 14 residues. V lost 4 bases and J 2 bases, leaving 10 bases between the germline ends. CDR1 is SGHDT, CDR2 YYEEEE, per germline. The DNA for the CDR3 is TGTGCCAGCAGCCCCTGGACTACCTACAATGAGCAGTTCTTC. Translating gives CASSPWTTYNEQFF.

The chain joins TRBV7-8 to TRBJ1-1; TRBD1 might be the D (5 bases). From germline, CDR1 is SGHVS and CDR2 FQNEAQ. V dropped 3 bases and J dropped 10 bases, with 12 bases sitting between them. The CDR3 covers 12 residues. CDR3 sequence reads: CASSFVGRGAFF. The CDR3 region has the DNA TGTGCCAGCAGCTTCGTGGGGCGGGGAGCTTTCTTT.

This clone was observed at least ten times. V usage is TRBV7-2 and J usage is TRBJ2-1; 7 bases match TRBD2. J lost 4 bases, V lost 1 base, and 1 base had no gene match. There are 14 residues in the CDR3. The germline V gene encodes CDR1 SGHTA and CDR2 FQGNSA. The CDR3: CASSLELAYNEQFF. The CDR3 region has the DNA TGTGCCAGCAGCTTAGAACTAGCGTACAATGAGCAGTTCTTC. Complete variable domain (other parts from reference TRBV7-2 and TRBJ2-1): GAGVSQSPSNKVTEKGKDVELRCDPISGHTALYWYRQSLGQGLEFLIYFQGNSAPDKSGLPSDRFSAERTGGSVSTLTIQRTQQEDSAVYLCASSLELAYNEQFFGPGTRLTVL.

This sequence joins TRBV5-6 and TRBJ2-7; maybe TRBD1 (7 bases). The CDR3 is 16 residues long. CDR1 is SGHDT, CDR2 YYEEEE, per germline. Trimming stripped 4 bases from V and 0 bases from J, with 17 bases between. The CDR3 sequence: CASSPLRGQSSYEQYF. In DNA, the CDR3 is TGTGCCAGCAGCCCACTGCGGGGACAGAGCTCCTACGAGCAGTACTTC.

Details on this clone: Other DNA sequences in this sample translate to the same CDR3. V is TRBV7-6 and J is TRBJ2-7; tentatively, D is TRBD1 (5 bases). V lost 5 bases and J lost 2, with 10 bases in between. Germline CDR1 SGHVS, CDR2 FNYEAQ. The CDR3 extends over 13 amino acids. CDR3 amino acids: CASSLGQPYEQYF. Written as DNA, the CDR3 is TGTGCCAGCAGCCTCGGACAACCCTACGAGCAGTACTTC.

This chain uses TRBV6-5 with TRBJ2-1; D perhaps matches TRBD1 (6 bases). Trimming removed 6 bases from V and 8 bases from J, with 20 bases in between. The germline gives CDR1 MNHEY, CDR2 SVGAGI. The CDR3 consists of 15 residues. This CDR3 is CASSHFRGRSDEQFF. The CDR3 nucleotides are TGTGCCAGCAGCCATTTCAGGGGTAGGAGCGATGAGCAGTTCTTC.

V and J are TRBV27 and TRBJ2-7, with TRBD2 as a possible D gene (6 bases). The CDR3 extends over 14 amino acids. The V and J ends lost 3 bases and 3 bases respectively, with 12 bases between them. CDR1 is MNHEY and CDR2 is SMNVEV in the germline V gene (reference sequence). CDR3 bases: TGTGCCAGCAGTTTCGGGGGTTTACGCTACGAGCAGTACTTC. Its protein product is CASSFGGLRYEQYF.

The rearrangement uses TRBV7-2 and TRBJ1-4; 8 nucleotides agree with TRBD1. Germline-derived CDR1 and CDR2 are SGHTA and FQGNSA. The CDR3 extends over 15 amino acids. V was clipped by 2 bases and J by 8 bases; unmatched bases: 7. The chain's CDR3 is CASSLYDRGGEKLFF. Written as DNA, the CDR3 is TGTGCCAGCAGCTTATACGACAGGGGTGGCGAAAAACTGTTTTTT.

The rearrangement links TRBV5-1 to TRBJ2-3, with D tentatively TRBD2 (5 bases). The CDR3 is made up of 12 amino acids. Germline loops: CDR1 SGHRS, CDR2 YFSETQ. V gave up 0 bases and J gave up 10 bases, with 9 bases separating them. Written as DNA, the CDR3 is TGCGCCAGCAGCTTGGGGGCGGGTGCGCAGTATTTT. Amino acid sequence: CASSLGAGAQYF.

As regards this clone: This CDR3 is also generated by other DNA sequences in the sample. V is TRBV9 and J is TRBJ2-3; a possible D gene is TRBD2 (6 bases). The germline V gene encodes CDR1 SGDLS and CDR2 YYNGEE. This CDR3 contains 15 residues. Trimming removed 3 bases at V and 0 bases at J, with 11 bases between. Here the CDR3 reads CASSALASSTDTQYF. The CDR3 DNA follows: TGTGCCAGCAGCGCCCTAGCGTCTAGCACAGATACGCAGTATTTT.

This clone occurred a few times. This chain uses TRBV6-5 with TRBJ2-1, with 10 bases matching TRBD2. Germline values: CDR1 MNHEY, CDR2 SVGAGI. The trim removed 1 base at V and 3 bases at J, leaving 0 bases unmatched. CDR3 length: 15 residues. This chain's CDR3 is CASSYLAGGYNEQFF. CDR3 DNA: TGTGCCAGCAGTTACTTAGCGGGAGGCTACAATGAGCAGTTCTTC.

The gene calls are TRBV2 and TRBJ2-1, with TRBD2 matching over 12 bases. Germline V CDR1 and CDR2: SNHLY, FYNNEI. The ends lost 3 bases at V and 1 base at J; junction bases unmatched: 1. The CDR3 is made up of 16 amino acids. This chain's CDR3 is CASSETSGRSYNEQFF. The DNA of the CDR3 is TGTGCCAGCAGTGAGACTAGCGGGAGATCCTACAATGAGCAGTTCTTC. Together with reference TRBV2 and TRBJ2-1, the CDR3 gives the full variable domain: EPEVTQTPSHQVTQMGQEVILRCVPISNHLYFYWYRQILGQKVEFLVSFYNNEISEKSEIFDDQFSVERPDGSNFTLKIRSTKLEDSAMYFCASSETSGRSYNEQFFGPGTRLTVL.

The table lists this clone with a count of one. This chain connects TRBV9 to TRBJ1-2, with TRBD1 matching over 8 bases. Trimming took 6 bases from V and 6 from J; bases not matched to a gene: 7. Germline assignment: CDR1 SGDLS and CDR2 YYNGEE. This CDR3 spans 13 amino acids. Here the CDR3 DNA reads TGTGCCAGCAAAGACCGGACAGGGAATGGCTACACCTTC. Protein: CASKDRTGNGYTF. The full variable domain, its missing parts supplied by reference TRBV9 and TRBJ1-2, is DSGVTQTPKHLITATGQRVTLRCSPRSGDLSVYWYQQSLDQGLQFLIQYYNGEERAKGNILERFSAQQFPDLHSELNLSSLELGDSALYFCASKDRTGNGYTFGSGTRLTVV.